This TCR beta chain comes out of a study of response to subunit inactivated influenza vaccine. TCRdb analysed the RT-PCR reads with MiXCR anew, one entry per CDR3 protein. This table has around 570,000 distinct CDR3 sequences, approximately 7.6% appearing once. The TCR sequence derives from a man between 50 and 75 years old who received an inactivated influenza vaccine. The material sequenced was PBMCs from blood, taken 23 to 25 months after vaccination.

CDR3 sequence: CSVAGGQVETQYF. The CDR3 DNA reads TGCAGCGTTGCCGGCGGACAGGTAGAGACCCAGTACTTC. The chain is built from TRBV29-1 and TRBJ2-5, with 7 bases aligning to TRBD1. CDR1 is SQVTM and CDR2 is ANQGSEA in the germline V gene. The J segment lost 4 bases and the V segment lost 4 bases, leaving 6 bases of the junction unmatched. The CDR3 has 13 residues.